This paragraph reports one TCR beta chain. Antigen unknown. This table comes from immunoSEQ multiplex PCR, and its TCRdb copy is limited to in-frame clones, with some not included. The repertoire holds roughly 50,000 clones, with about 80% as singletons. Indicated time point: week 47, end of study. Each dose delivered 300 ug of mutant IDH1 20-mer peptide subcutaneously with imiquimod. There were eight vaccinations for patients, given in weeks 1, 3, 5, 7, 11, 15, 19 and 23. This entry is derived from a study of a mutant IDH1 vaccine in newly diagnosed glioma. Across the study: Onset of vaccination occurred 4-6 weeks following radiotherapy alone, or with temozolomide cycles. Study findings and constraints: Among top peripheral T cell clonotypes, changes seemed unrelated to pseudoprogression.

This CDR3 comprises 12 residues. Germline V gene sequence: CDR1 SGHDT, CDR2 YYEEEE. The ends were cut back, 0 bases at V and 12 bases at J, with 11 bases in the middle. Material: PBMCs, obtained from a glioma patient whose treatment included an IDH1 peptide vaccine. The TCR was taken from a woman in her forties with glioma. Some clones in this sample may be carry-over from other donors' samples. The V gene is TRBV5-6, the J gene TRBJ2-3, with D perhaps TRBD2 (7 bases). The DNA of the CDR3 is TGTGCCAGCAGCTTGGGTCGGGGGGCCCAGTATTTT. This codes for CASSLGRGAQYF.